The subject of this entry is one T cell receptor (beta chain). The antigen is not known. The CDR3 is 15 residues long. Germline assignment: CDR1 SGHRS and CDR2 YFSETQ. V dropped 6 bases and J dropped 6; count of bases not matched to a gene: 5. These data belong to a study of human thymus T cells. From resections taken during corrective heart surgery, the thymus tissue was obtained. Donation came from healthy Finnish infants having corrective surgery for congenital heart defects. The study's findings and limits: Biased V and J segment usage appeared in thymus and peripheral blood.

Data came from immunoSEQ multiplex PCR; TCRdb stores just in-frame clones and leaves some out. The repertoire includes some 130,000 clones, about 94% of them detected once, and around 0.022% sits in the top ten. This rearrangement joins TRBV5-1 to TRBJ2-2; 13 nucleotides line up with TRBD2. This TCR was sampled from a boy in the first two years of life with a congenital heart defect but otherwise immunologically healthy. The sample consisted of thymus tissue. The CDR3 bases are TGCGCCAGCACTCCGACTAGCGGGGGGTCCGGGGAGCTGTTTTTT. Protein product: CASTPTSGGSGELFF.